The clone carrying this T cell receptor (beta chain) was counted a single time. This entry belongs to a study of blood T cells in healthy people across ages. This CDR3 spans 15 amino acids. Germline CDR1 SGHRS, CDR2 YFSETQ. V lost 3 bases to trimming and J lost 7 bases, with 18 bases between them. A J-beta primer mix and a sample-barcoded 5' primer were used in a second PCR of about 7 to 12 cycles. Sequencing of every sample gave 3 million or more CDR3-containing paired-end reads. One entry per CDR3 protein results from TCRdb running MiXCR on the 5' RACE reads. The sample yields about 830,000 distinct CDR3 sequences, under 80% seen once.

The specimen was blood. This receptor was taken from a man aged 25-40 years in good health. V is TRBV5-1 and J is TRBJ2-3; no reliable D call. This chain's CDR3 is CASSWPLAPDHTQYF. DNA for the CDR3: TGCGCCAGCAGCTGGCCTCTTGCCCCAGATCATACGCAGTATTTT.